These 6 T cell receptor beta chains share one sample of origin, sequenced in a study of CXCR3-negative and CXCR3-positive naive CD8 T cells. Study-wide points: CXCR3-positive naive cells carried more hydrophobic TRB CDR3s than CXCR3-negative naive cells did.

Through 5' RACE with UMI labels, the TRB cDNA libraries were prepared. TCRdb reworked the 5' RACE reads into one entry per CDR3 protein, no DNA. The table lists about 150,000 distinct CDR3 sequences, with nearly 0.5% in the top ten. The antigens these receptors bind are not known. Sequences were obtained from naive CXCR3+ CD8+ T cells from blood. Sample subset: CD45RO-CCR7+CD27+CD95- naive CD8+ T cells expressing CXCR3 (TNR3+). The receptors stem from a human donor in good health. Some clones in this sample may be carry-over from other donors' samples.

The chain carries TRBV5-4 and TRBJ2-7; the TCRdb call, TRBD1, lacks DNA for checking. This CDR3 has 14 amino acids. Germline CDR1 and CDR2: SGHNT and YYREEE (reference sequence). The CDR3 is CASSLGGANYEQYF.

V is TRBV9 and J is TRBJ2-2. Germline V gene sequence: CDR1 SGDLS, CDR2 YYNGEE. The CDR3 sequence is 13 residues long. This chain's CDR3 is CASSVINTGELFF.

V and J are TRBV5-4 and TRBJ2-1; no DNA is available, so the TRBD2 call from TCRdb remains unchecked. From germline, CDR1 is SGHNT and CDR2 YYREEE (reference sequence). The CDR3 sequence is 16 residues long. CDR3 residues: CASSSRSGASYNEQFF.

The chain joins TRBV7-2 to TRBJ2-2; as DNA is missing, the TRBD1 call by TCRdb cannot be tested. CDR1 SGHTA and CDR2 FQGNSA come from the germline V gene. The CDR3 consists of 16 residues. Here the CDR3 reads CASSLEWDQNTGELFF.

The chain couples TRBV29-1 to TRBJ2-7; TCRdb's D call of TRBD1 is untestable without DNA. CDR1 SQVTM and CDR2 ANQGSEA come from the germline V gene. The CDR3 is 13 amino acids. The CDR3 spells CSAAPGRWNEQYF.

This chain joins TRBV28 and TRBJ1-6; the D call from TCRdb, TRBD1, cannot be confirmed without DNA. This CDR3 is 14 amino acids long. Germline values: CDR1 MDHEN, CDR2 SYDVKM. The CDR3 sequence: CASTFIEGNSPLHF.